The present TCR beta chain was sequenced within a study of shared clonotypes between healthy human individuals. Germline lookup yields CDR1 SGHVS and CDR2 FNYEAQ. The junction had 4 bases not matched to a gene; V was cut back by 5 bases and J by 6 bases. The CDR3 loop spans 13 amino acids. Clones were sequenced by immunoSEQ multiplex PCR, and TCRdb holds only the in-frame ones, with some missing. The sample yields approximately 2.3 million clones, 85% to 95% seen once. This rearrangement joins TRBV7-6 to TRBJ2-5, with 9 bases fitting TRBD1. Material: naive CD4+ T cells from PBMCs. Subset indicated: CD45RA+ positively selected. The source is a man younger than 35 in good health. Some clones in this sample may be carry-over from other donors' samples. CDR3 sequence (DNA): TGTGCCAGCAGCACAGGGGGCGAGAAGACCCAGTACTTC. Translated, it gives CASSTGGEKTQYF.